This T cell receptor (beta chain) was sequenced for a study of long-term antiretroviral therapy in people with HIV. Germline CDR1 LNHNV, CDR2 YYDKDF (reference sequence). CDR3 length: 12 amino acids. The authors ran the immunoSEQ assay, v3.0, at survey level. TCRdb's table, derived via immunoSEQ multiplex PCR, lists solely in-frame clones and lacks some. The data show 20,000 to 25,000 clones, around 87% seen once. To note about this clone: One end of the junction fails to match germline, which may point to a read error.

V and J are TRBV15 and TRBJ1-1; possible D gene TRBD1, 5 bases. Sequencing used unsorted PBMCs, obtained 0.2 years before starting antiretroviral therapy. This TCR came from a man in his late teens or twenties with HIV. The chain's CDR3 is CASSPGGTEAFF. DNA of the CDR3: TGTGCCAGCAGCCCCGGGGGCACTGAAGCTTTCTTT.